The rows below give T cell receptor beta chains drawn from one sample of a study of cytomegalovirus exposure and HLA in healthy donors. Clones were read by immunoSEQ multiplex PCR, and TCRdb kept only the in-frame ones, dropping some. Among about 190,000 clones, about four fifths were seen once, and the ten largest hold about 14%. The sample was PBMCs. Receptors originate from a woman in her 30s in good health and CMV-seropositive. The CDR3 runs from the conserved cysteine through the conserved F or W. The D gene is left open where the match is weak. Rows may omit the clone size; those that give it use once, few, many or a size class.

CDR3aa: CASSRDRAGLGEQYF; CDR3nt: TGTGCCAGTAGTAGGGACAGGGCGGGATTGGGAGAGCAGTACTTC; v_gene: TRBV19; abundance: -; d_gene: TRBD1; j_gene: TRBJ2-7
CDR3aa: CASSVFRWMEGGYGYTF; CDR3nt: TGTGCCAGCAGCGTCTTTAGGTGGATGGAGGGAGGTTATGGCTACACCTTC; v_gene: TRBV11-2; abundance: once; d_gene: -; j_gene: TRBJ1-2
CDR3aa: CASSQGTGETDTQYF; CDR3nt: TGTGCCAGCAGCCAAGGGACAGGGGAAACAGATACGCAGTATTTT; v_gene: TRBV4-2; abundance: -; d_gene: TRBD1; j_gene: TRBJ2-3
CDR3aa: CASTEGQEGNQPQHF; CDR3nt: TGTGCCAGCACCGAAGGGCAGGAGGGCAATCAGCCCCAGCATTTT; v_gene: TRBV6-1; abundance: many; d_gene: -; j_gene: TRBJ1-5
CDR3aa: CAWTNRNNEKLFF; CDR3nt: TGTGCCTGGACTAACAGGAATAATGAAAAACTGTTTTTT; v_gene: TRBV30; abundance: -; d_gene: -; j_gene: TRBJ1-4
CDR3aa: CASTGRENYGYTF; CDR3nt: TGTGCCAGCACCGGGAGGGAAAACTATGGCTACACCTTC; v_gene: TRBV28; abundance: once; d_gene: -; j_gene: TRBJ1-2
CDR3aa: CASSSSGTSNEQFF; CDR3nt: TGTGCCAGCAGCTCTTCCGGGACTAGCAATGAGCAGTTCTTC; v_gene: TRBV7-3; abundance: -; d_gene: TRBD2; j_gene: TRBJ2-1
CDR3aa: CASSLGEAGELFF; CDR3nt: TGTGCCAGCAGTTTAGGAGAAGCCGGGGAGCTGTTTTTT; v_gene: TRBV28; abundance: -; d_gene: -; j_gene: TRBJ2-2
CDR3aa: CASRWTSGAPTDTQYF; CDR3nt: TGTGCCAGCAGATGGACTAGCGGGGCACCCACAGATACGCAGTATTTT; v_gene: TRBV7-9; abundance: -; d_gene: TRBD2; j_gene: TRBJ2-3
CDR3aa: CASSLSGSSYEQYF; CDR3nt: TGTGCCAGCAGTTTATCCGGGAGCTCCTACGAGCAGTACTTC; v_gene: TRBV27; abundance: -; d_gene: -; j_gene: TRBJ2-7
CDR3aa: CASSYRGALTDTQYF; CDR3nt: TGTGCCAGCAGTTACCGGGGGGCACTCACAGATACGCAGTATTTT; v_gene: TRBV6-5; abundance: once; d_gene: -; j_gene: TRBJ2-3
CDR3aa: CASSFRGSSYGYTF; CDR3nt: TGTGCCAGCAGTTTCCGAGGTTCTAGCTATGGCTACACCTTC; v_gene: TRBV28; abundance: -; d_gene: -; j_gene: TRBJ1-2
CDR3aa: CVSSGGGNQPQHF; CDR3nt: TGTGTCAGCAGTGGGGGCGGAAATCAGCCCCAGCATTTT; v_gene: TRBV7-9; abundance: -; d_gene: -; j_gene: TRBJ1-5
CDR3aa: CASSGEAPLGREQYF; CDR3nt: TGTGCCAGCTCCGGCGAGGCCCCCCTCGGTAGAGAGCAGTACTTC; v_gene: TRBV7-8; abundance: -; d_gene: -; j_gene: TRBJ2-7
CDR3aa: CAISDNDRVSYEQYF; CDR3nt: TGTGCCATCAGTGATAACGACAGGGTCTCCTACGAGCAGTACTTC; v_gene: TRBV10-3; abundance: -; d_gene: TRBD1; j_gene: TRBJ2-7
CDR3aa: CASSLVGDGETQYF; CDR3nt: TGTGCCAGCAGTTTGGTGGGAGACGGAGAGACCCAGTACTTC; v_gene: TRBV28; abundance: -; d_gene: -; j_gene: TRBJ2-5
CDR3aa: CASSLTDRVPYNEQFF; CDR3nt: TGTGCCAGTAGTCTTACCGACAGGGTCCCCTACAATGAGCAGTTCTTC; v_gene: TRBV19; abundance: -; d_gene: TRBD1; j_gene: TRBJ2-1
CDR3aa: CASSFLERNIQYF; CDR3nt: TGTGCCAGCAGCTTCCTTGAGAGGAACATTCAGTACTTC; v_gene: TRBV5-6; abundance: -; d_gene: -; j_gene: TRBJ2-4
CDR3aa: CASRIDRGGYGYTF; CDR3nt: TGTGCCAGCAGGATCGACAGGGGAGGCTATGGCTACACCTTC; v_gene: TRBV28; abundance: -; d_gene: TRBD1; j_gene: TRBJ1-2
CDR3aa: CASSEQASYEQYF; CDR3nt: TGTGCCAGCAGTGAACAGGCCTCCTACGAGCAGTACTTC; v_gene: TRBV6-1; abundance: -; d_gene: -; j_gene: TRBJ2-7
CDR3aa: CASNGQPTLPNYGYTF; CDR3nt: TGTGCCAGCAACGGACAGCCGACATTACCCAACTATGGCTACACCTTC; v_gene: TRBV2; abundance: -; d_gene: -; j_gene: TRBJ1-2
CDR3aa: CASSPSGGAEQFF; CDR3nt: TGTGCCAGCAGCCCGAGCGGGGGCGCTGAGCAGTTCTTC; v_gene: TRBV9; abundance: few; d_gene: TRBD2; j_gene: TRBJ2-1
CDR3aa: CASSEGQGLNGYTF; CDR3nt: TGTGCCAGCAGCGAAGGACAGGGCCTAAATGGCTACACCTTC; v_gene: TRBV9; abundance: -; d_gene: TRBD1; j_gene: TRBJ1-2
CDR3aa: CATSRDFQRRDTQYF; CDR3nt: TGTGCCACCAGCAGAGATTTCCAGCGGCGAGATACGCAGTATTTT; v_gene: TRBV15; abundance: -; d_gene: -; j_gene: TRBJ2-3
CDR3aa: CASSEGGQGGYEQYF; CDR3nt: TGCGCCAGCAGTGAGGGAGGACAGGGAGGTTACGAGCAGTACTTC; v_gene: TRBV10-1; abundance: -; d_gene: TRBD1; j_gene: TRBJ2-7
CDR3aa: CATSRNRGSDEQYF; CDR3nt: TGTGCCACCAGCAGAAACAGGGGAAGCGACGAGCAGTACTTC; v_gene: TRBV15; abundance: -; d_gene: TRBD1; j_gene: TRBJ2-7
CDR3aa: CASSGSSYNEQFF; CDR3nt: TGTGCCAGTAGCGGGAGCTCCTACAATGAGCAGTTCTTC; v_gene: TRBV7-3; abundance: -; d_gene: TRBD2; j_gene: TRBJ2-1
CDR3aa: CASSLDGEADTQYF; CDR3nt: TGTGCTAGCAGCTTAGACGGAGAAGCAGATACGCAGTATTTT; v_gene: TRBV7-7; abundance: -; d_gene: -; j_gene: TRBJ2-3
CDR3aa: CASSPTGQPTDTQYF; CDR3nt: TGCGCCAGCAGCCCTACGGGACAGCCCACAGATACGCAGTATTTT; v_gene: TRBV5-1; abundance: -; d_gene: TRBD1; j_gene: TRBJ2-3
CDR3aa: CASSMGEATNEKLFF; CDR3nt: TGTGCCAGTAGTATGGGGGAGGCAACTAATGAAAAACTGTTTTTT; v_gene: TRBV19; abundance: -; d_gene: -; j_gene: TRBJ1-4
CDR3aa: CASSLDRNTEAFF; CDR3nt: TGTGCCAGCAGCTTGGACAGGAACACTGAAGCTTTCTTT; v_gene: TRBV7-3; abundance: -; d_gene: -; j_gene: TRBJ1-1
CDR3aa: CASSLAPGADNEQFF; CDR3nt: TGCGCCAGCAGCTTGGCCCCCGGCGCGGACAATGAGCAGTTCTTC; v_gene: TRBV5-1; abundance: -; d_gene: -; j_gene: TRBJ2-1
CDR3aa: CASSPGHNQPQHF; CDR3nt: TGTGCCAGCAGTCCGGGACACAATCAGCCCCAGCATTTT; v_gene: TRBV27; abundance: -; d_gene: -; j_gene: TRBJ1-5
CDR3aa: CASSVEEGETQYF; CDR3nt: TGTGCCAGCAGCGTAGAGGAGGGGGAGACCCAGTACTTC; v_gene: TRBV9; abundance: -; d_gene: -; j_gene: TRBJ2-5
CDR3aa: CASSLTSGLGVADTQYF; CDR3nt: TGTGCCAGCAGCCTTACGTCGGGACTAGGGGTTGCAGATACGCAGTATTTT; v_gene: TRBV7-3; abundance: few; d_gene: TRBD2; j_gene: TRBJ2-3
CDR3aa: CASSGRGGRVEAFF; CDR3nt: TGTGCCAGCTCCGGACGGGGGGGAAGAGTTGAAGCTTTCTTT; v_gene: TRBV28; abundance: -; d_gene: -; j_gene: TRBJ1-1
CDR3aa: CSARVPGYEQYF; CDR3nt: TGCAGCGCCCGGGTACCTGGCTACGAGCAGTACTTC; v_gene: TRBV29-1; abundance: -; d_gene: -; j_gene: TRBJ2-7
CDR3aa: CASGREGEGLAHF; CDR3nt: TGTGCCAGCGGGCGGGAGGGGGAGGGACTAGCGCATTTT; v_gene: TRBV6-5; abundance: -; d_gene: TRBD2; j_gene: TRBJ2-3
CDR3aa: CASSGGYEQYF; CDR3nt: TGCGCCAGCAGTGGAGGGTACGAGCAGTACTTC; v_gene: TRBV10-1; abundance: -; d_gene: -; j_gene: TRBJ2-7
CDR3aa: CASSFLGQGAVGYTF; CDR3nt: TGTGCCAGCAGCTTCTTGGGGCAGGGGGCTGTTGGCTACACCTTC; v_gene: TRBV5-6; abundance: -; d_gene: TRBD1; j_gene: TRBJ1-2
CDR3aa: CASSELGGSYNSPLHF; CDR3nt: TGTGCCAGCAGTGAATTGGGGGGCTCCTATAATTCACCCCTCCACTTT; v_gene: TRBV2; abundance: -; d_gene: -; j_gene: TRBJ1-6
CDR3aa: CASSLGGARGNTIYF; CDR3nt: TGTGCCAGCAGCTTGGGCGGGGCGCGGGGAAACACCATATATTTT; v_gene: TRBV5-5; abundance: -; d_gene: -; j_gene: TRBJ1-3
CDR3aa: CASSTGFDEQYF; CDR3nt: TGTGCCAGCAGTACAGGGTTCGACGAGCAGTACTTC; v_gene: TRBV28; abundance: -; d_gene: -; j_gene: TRBJ2-7
CDR3aa: CASSIGGEGTEAFF; CDR3nt: TGCGCCAGCAGCATCGGAGGGGAGGGGACTGAAGCTTTCTTT; v_gene: TRBV5-1; abundance: -; d_gene: -; j_gene: TRBJ1-1
CDR3aa: CASSPETGYVGELFF; CDR3nt: TGTGCCAGCAGCCCAGAGACAGGGTATGTCGGGGAGCTGTTTTTT; v_gene: TRBV7-9; abundance: few; d_gene: TRBD1; j_gene: TRBJ2-2
CDR3aa: CASSLRTGTVWAPLHF; CDR3nt: TGTGCCAGCAGTTTGCGCACCGGGACAGTATGGGCACCCCTCCACTTT; v_gene: TRBV27; abundance: few; d_gene: TRBD1; j_gene: TRBJ1-6
CDR3aa: CASAVGGGPYEQYF; CDR3nt: TGTGCCAGCGCCGTAGGGGGGGGGCCCTACGAGCAGTACTTC; v_gene: TRBV28; abundance: -; d_gene: -; j_gene: TRBJ2-7
CDR3aa: CASRELQWNTEAFF; CDR3nt: TGTGCCAGCAGGGAGCTCCAGTGGAACACTGAAGCTTTCTTT; v_gene: TRBV7-6; abundance: -; d_gene: -; j_gene: TRBJ1-1
CDR3aa: CASIERGGLGGELFF; CDR3nt: TGTGCCAGCATTGAGCGGGGGGGCCTTGGCGGGGAGCTGTTTTTT; v_gene: TRBV6-5; abundance: -; d_gene: TRBD2; j_gene: TRBJ2-2
CDR3aa: CASSPWASGSYNEQFF; CDR3nt: TGCGCCAGCAGCCCCTGGGCTAGCGGTTCCTACAATGAGCAGTTCTTC; v_gene: TRBV4-3; abundance: -; d_gene: TRBD2; j_gene: TRBJ2-1
CDR3aa: CASSEDRDFWGYTF; CDR3nt: TGTGCCAGCAGTGAAGACAGGGATTTTTGGGGCTACACCTTC; v_gene: TRBV6-1; abundance: -; d_gene: -; j_gene: TRBJ1-2
CDR3aa: CASSALGRRTSGTDTQYF; CDR3nt: TGTGCCAGCAGTGCCCTAGGTCGACGGACTAGCGGCACAGATACGCAGTATTTT; v_gene: TRBV6-1; abundance: -; d_gene: TRBD2; j_gene: TRBJ2-3